This TCR beta chain was documented in a study of blood T cell repertoires in COVID-19. Study as a whole: Samples taken during acute and convalescent COVID-19 were collected in the United States, Italy and Spain.

Per the original methods: Estimated nucleated cell counts came from reference gene primer amplification. Measured with immunoSEQ multiplex PCR; TCRdb has only the in-frame clones, and not every one. Clone size and V and J calls were adopted from that table, with D and trimming inferred from the DNA. The data contain about 200,000 clones, 85% of them singletons. Trimming cost V 6 bases and J 9 bases; bases outside gene matches: 13. Germline assignment: CDR1 SGHVS and CDR2 FNYEAQ. This CDR3 contains 17 residues. Recruited during active infection, patients (from Seattle) were subsequently followed longitudinally.

Sequenced sample: peripheral blood. The sequence derives from a man aged 55-75 years with COVID-19, enrolled during active disease. This chain joins TRBV7-6 and TRBJ1-6, with 11 bases identical to TRBD1. CDR3 DNA: TGTGCCAGCAGGCCCAGCCCCCGGACAGGGGGCTCTTCACCCCTCCACTTT. Residues: CASRPSPRTGGSSPLHF.